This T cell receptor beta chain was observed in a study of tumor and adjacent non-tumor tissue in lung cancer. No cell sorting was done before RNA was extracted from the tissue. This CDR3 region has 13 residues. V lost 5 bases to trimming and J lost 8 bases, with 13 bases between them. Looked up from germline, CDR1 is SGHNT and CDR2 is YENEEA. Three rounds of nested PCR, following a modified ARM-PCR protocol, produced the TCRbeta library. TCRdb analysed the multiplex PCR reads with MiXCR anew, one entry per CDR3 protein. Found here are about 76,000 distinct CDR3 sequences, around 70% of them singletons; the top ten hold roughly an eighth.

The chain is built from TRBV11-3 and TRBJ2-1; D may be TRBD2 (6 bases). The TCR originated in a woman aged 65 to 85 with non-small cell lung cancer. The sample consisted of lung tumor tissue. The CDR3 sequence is CASSPRRDDEQFF. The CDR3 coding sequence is TGTGCCAGCAGCCCCCGGCGGGATGATGAGCAGTTCTTC.